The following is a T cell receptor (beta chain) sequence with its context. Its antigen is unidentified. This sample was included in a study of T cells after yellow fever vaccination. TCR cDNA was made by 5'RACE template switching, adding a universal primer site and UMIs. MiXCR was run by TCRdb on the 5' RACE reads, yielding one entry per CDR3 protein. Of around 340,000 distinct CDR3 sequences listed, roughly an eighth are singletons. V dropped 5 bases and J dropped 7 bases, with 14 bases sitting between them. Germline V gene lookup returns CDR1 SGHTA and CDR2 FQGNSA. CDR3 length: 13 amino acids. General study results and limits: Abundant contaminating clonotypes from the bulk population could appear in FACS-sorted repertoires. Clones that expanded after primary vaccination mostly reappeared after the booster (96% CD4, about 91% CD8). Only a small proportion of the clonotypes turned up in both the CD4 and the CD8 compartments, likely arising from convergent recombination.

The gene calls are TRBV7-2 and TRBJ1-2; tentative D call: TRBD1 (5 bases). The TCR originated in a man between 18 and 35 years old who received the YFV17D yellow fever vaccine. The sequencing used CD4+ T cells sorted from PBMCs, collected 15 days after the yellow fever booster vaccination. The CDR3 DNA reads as TGTGCCAGCAGCCCTCTCGGGGCAGGTGGCTACACCTTC. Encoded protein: CASSPLGAGGYTF.